The 14 T cell receptor beta chains in this list originate from one sample, sequenced in a study of T cells in Graves' hyperthyroidism and ophthalmopathy. Authors of the study amplified TCR beta CDR3 regions from RNA transcripts. HTBI primers drove first-round RT-PCR of the TCR CDR3. TCRdb re-called the multiplex PCR reads with MiXCR, one entry per CDR3 protein. This table holds 350,000 to 500,000 distinct CDR3 sequences, roughly 13% found once. Sequencing was carried out using blood. The receptors originated from a woman aged 18-29 years with Graves' hyperthyroidism.

This clonotype was recorded many times. The chain combines TRBV6-1 with TRBJ2-7; D could derive from TRBD1 or TRBD2 (5 bases each). The CDR3 contains 17 residues. V gave up 5 bases and J gave up 2 bases, with 22 bases separating them. Looked up from germline, CDR1 is MNHNS and CDR2 is SASEGT. In DNA, the CDR3 is TGTGCCAGCAGTTACGGAACTACGGGGCCTGGGACCTACGAGCAGTACTTC. Protein product: CASSYGTTGPGTYEQYF.

This clonotype showed up many times. CDR3 sequence (DNA): TGTGCCAGCAGTTTAACGAGTTTCTCCTACGAGCAGTACTTC. Translation gives CASSLTSFSYEQYF. This chain connects TRBV12-3 or TRBV12-4 to TRBJ2-7, with D hard to call. With 2 bases removed from V and 0 bases from J, the gap between germline ends came to 8 bases. The length of the CDR3 is 14 residues.

The table lists this clonotype with a few counts. The CDR3 loop is CASREIGGNYGYTF. CDR3 sequence (DNA): TGTGCCAGTAGGGAGATCGGGGGAAACTATGGCTACACCTTC. The chain couples TRBV19 to TRBJ1-2, with D possibly matching TRBD1 (5 bases). CDR3 length equals 14 residues. Trimming shortened V by 6 bases and J by 2 bases, and 13 bases separated the two germline ends. Per the germline V gene, CDR1 is LNHDA and CDR2 is SQIVND (reference sequence).

Comments on this clonotype: This sequence may be a read error, since a much larger clone differs from it by one base. The V call is TRBV12-3 or TRBV12-4, the J call TRBJ2-3, with 8 bases identical to TRBD2. The CDR3 is 17 residues long. The CDR3 loop is CASGLKVAGGITDTQYF. The CDR3 nucleotides are TGTGCCAGCGGTTTAAAGGTGGCGGGAGGAATCACAGATACGCAGTATTTT.

This clonotype has ten or more counts. Written as DNA, the CDR3 is TGTGCCAGCAGTTTGACAGGGCGGGGAGACGAGCAGTACTTC. Protein sequence: CASSLTGRGDEQYF. J is TRBJ2-7 and V is TRBV6-5, with a tentative D call TRBD1 (7 bases). Germline lookup yields CDR1 MNHEY and CDR2 SVGAGI. The CDR3 extends over 14 amino acids. The V end was cut by 4 bases, the J end by 5 bases, with 15 bases between.

The chain uses TRBV20-1 and TRBJ1-1; possible D gene TRBD1, 6 bases. The V end was cut by 5 bases, the J end by 2 bases, with 12 bases between. The CDR3 sequence is 13 residues long. Looked up from germline, CDR1 is DFQATT and CDR2 is SNEGSKA (reference sequence). The CDR3 DNA follows: TGCAGTGCTGGCGGGACAAGAAACACTGAAGCTTTCTTT. Translation gives CSAGGTRNTEAFF.

This clonotype was counted many times. The genes are TRBV20-1 and TRBJ2-1; weak D call: TRBD2 (6 bases). Germline V CDR1 and CDR2: DFQATT, SNEGSKA (reference sequence). Deletions cut 4 bases from V and 2 bases from J, with 15 bases between. The CDR3 extends over 15 amino acids. The CDR3 nucleotides read TGCAGTGCTACGATGGCAGCGGGCCCCTACAATGAGCAGTTCTTC. Protein sequence: CSATMAAGPYNEQFF.

The V gene is TRBV7-9, the J gene TRBJ1-2, with 7 bases lining up with TRBD1. V lost 4 bases to trimming and J lost 6 bases; unmatched junction nucleotides: 5. CDR3 length equals 13 residues. The germline CDR1 and CDR2 sequences are SEHNR and FQNEAQ (reference sequence). The CDR3 DNA is TGTGCCAGCAGCTCCAGACAGGGAGATGGCTACACCTTC. Residues: CASSSRQGDGYTF.

The sample holds a few counts of this clonotype. V is TRBV18 and J is TRBJ1-6; D remains ambiguous. Germline V gene sequence: CDR1 KGHSH, CDR2 LQKENI. Trimming removed 6 bases at V and 6 bases at J, with 18 bases between. The CDR3 is 16 amino acids. The CDR3 loop is CASSLIETDFNSPLHF. CDR3 coding DNA: TGTGCCAGCTCGCTCATCGAGACGGACTTTAATTCACCCCTCCACTTT.

The chain is built from TRBV4-2 and TRBJ1-3; a weak D match, TRBD1 (5 bases). The CDR3 is made up of 18 amino acids. Per germline, CDR1 LGHNA and CDR2 YNFKEQ. V was clipped by 2 bases and J by 0 bases, with 17 bases between them. Here the CDR3 reads CASSQSPVRQSSGNTIYF. CDR3 DNA: TGTGCCAGCAGCCAATCCCCCGTCAGACAGAGCTCTGGAAACACCATATATTTT.

This clonotype was seen ten or more times. V usage is TRBV2 and J usage is TRBJ2-4; D unclear. Germline-derived CDR1 and CDR2 are SNHLY and FYNNEI. Trimming left V 5 bases short and J 7 bases short, with 6 bases between. CDR3 size: 11 residues. The CDR3 coding sequence is TGTGCCAGCAGTTCCCAGAACATTCAGTACTTC. The encoded protein is CASSSQNIQYF.

The V call is TRBV5-1, the J call TRBJ2-7; perhaps TRBD2 as D (6 bases). This CDR3 has 14 amino acids. Germline lookup yields CDR1 SGHRS and CDR2 YFSETQ. V gave up 3 bases and J gave up 0 bases, with 10 bases separating them. The CDR3 loop is CASSSISGSYEQYF. CDR3 coding DNA: TGCGCCAGCAGCTCTATTAGCGGCTCCTACGAGCAGTACTTC.

This clonotype has only a few counts. The chain combines TRBV20-1 with TRBJ2-2; maybe TRBD2 (6 bases). With 0 bases removed from V and 3 bases from J, the gap between germline ends came to 17 bases. The CDR3 has 17 amino acids. CDR1 DFQATT and CDR2 SNEGSKA come from the germline V gene (reference sequence). The CDR3 region is CSARDHLRGSDTGELFF. The CDR3 DNA reads as TGCAGTGCTAGAGACCACCTACGGGGGAGCGACACCGGGGAGCTGTTTTTT.

This clonotype appeared many times. The chain links TRBV2 to TRBJ2-1; D gene ambiguous. Germline-derived CDR1 and CDR2 are SNHLY and FYNNEI. The ends were cut back, 11 bases at V and 4 bases at J, with 18 bases in the middle. There are 14 residues in the CDR3. In DNA, the CDR3 is TGTGCCGGGCTAACAGCCAACCGATACAATGAGCAGTTCTTC. Translating gives CAGLTANRYNEQFF.